This T cell receptor (beta chain) stems from a study of follicular helper T cells after annual influenza vaccination (dated by TCRdb to the late 2010s). Regarding the complete study: Blood was drawn on days 0, 7 and 28 after each seasonal influenza vaccination. To study recall of cTfh clones, some subjects were followed through successive annual vaccinations in the 2013-2014, 2014-2015 and 2015-2016 seasons. One week after vaccination, a second recruited cohort of eleven to twelve subjects (Table S1) displayed a similar ICOS+CD38+ cTfh response. Multi-year samples were available from six subjects, with four subjects covering two vaccination seasons and two subjects covering three seasons. The 2015 samples were processed right after collection, while the 2013-2014 samples were cryopreserved. Paper-wide results and their limitations: When influenza clone enrichment was assessed, the possibility that the much larger non-cTfh compartments were undersampled could not be excluded. Productive TCRB sequences were recovered from only roughly 10-22% of analyzed cells, so rare clonotypes could not be sampled. ICOS+CD38+ cTfh clonality correlated with the frequency of that population, and its change correlated with the change in circulating plasmablast frequency. With successive annual vaccinations, a recurrent oligoclonal ICOS+CD38+ cTfh response was recalled, and this response contained tetramer and AIM influenza-specific clonotypes. Day 7 ICOS+CD38+ clones were most often found later in ICOS-CD38- cTfh, suggesting that subset may serve as a memory reservoir.

Libraries were built with the immunoSEQ multiplex PCR assay. Adaptive Biotechnologies handled the TCRB amplification, library preparation, sequencing and preliminary bioinformatics at Survey level resolution. Concerning the study's data processing: Clonality was computed in R as 1 minus normalized Shannon entropy; the Gini index was calculated with the R package ineq. The overlap score was defined as the summed counts of shared sequences divided by the total counts of all sequences in both compared samples. Fisher's exact test, with an assumed theoretical repertoire of 10^7 TCRB sequences, was used to assess the significance of shared clonotypes. What TCRdb holds here is the immuneACCESS table cut down to in-frame rearrangements. Part of the clones is not present; checked against another copy, under half of the missing clones reflect an unresolved V gene, and the others are unexplained. That table gives V, J and clone size, and the DNA gave D and trimming. The sample contains 9,700 or so clones, 65% to 85% of them found a single time. The ten largest make up over 0.45% of the sample.

As for this clone: Its antigen remains undetermined. It has no much larger one-base neighbor in the sample; base qualities were not kept.

The intended sense of this specimen's time point label: 2013-2014 season, 7 days after vaccination. TCRB sequencing was used to follow sorted CD4 subsets from the blood of adults before and after they were given the seasonal inactivated influenza vaccine (Fluvarix). To be eligible, subjects had to live in the community and must not have received influenza vaccine in the previous 6 months. Influenza vaccine contraindications, substance abuse, HIV/AIDS, active malignancy, immunomodulatory medication and active illness such as respiratory infection were included among the exclusion criteria. At each time point, somewhere between about 40 and 110 mL of blood was taken. Either Ficoll-Paque PLUS or SepMate separation was used to isolate PBMC. As a non-Tfh subset for comparison, CXCR5- memory CD4 T cells were sorted. Before DNA was extracted, the cell subsets were sorted from PBMC using a BD FACS Aria.

CDR1 and CDR2 were assigned from the germline V gene as SGHDT and YYEEEE. The CDR3 sequence holds 15 residues, the cysteine and phenylalanine included. The sequence is cut down to CDR3 DNA, 45 bases in frame from base 1. After removal of 4 bases from V and 1 base from J, the junction retains 3 bases not matched to a gene. The origin of this receptor is an adult who received the influenza vaccine. The sequenced sample was CXCR5- memory CD4+ T cells sorted from blood, obtained 7 days after influenza vaccination. Read against the paper, the sample's cell subset or site label means: CXCR5- memory CD4 T cells. Rearrangement joined TRBV5-6 to TRBJ2-7, and 12 junction bases match TRBD2. The CDR3: CASSTGLAGSYEQYF. The DNA reads as follows: TGTGCCAGCAGCACTGGACTAGCGGGGTCCTACGAGCAGTACTTC. With all but the CDR3 taken from the reference TRBV5-6 and TRBJ2-7 genes, the full variable domain is: DAGVTQSPTHLIKTRGQQVTLRCSPKSGHDTVSWYQQALGQGPQFIFQYYEEEERQRGNFPDRFSGHQFPNYSSELNVNALLLGDSALYLCASSTGLAGSYEQYFGPGTRLTVT.